These 3 T cell receptor beta chains originate from one sample sequenced in a study of response to subunit inactivated influenza vaccine. Each CDR3 protein is one row after TCRdb ran MiXCR on the RT-PCR reads. The data show about 190,000 distinct CDR3 sequences, approximately 14% seen once. Sample: CD8+ T cells sorted from PBMCs, taken 4 to 6 days after vaccination. The receptor set was obtained from a man over 45 who received an inactivated influenza vaccine.

This chain joins TRBV6-1 and TRBJ2-7, with 8 positions matching TRBD1. The CDR3 covers 14 residues. Unmatched junction bases numbered 7, after V lost 6 bases and J lost 3 bases. The germline gives CDR1 MNHNS, CDR2 SASEGT. CDR3 in DNA: TGTGCCAGCAGCCACAGCACAGGGGGCTACGAGCAGTACTTC. This encodes CASSHSTGGYEQYF.

This sequence joins TRBV7-9 and TRBJ2-3, with D maybe TRBD2 (5 bases). Trimming removed 0 bases at V and 4 bases at J, with 14 bases between. Germline CDR1 SEHNR, CDR2 FQNEAQ (reference sequence). The CDR3 is 16 amino acids. The CDR3 sequence: CASSLAIGREADTQYF. The CDR3 DNA reads as TGTGCCAGCAGCTTAGCTATCGGACGGGAAGCAGATACGCAGTATTTT. The complete variable domain, with remaining parts taken from reference TRBV7-9 and TRBJ2-3, reads DTGVSQNPRHKITKRGQNVTFRCDPISEHNRLYWYRQTLGQGPEFLTYFQNEAQLEKSRLLSDRFSAERPKGSFSTLEIQRTEQGDSAMYLCASSLAIGREADTQYFGPGTRLTVL.

This sequence joins TRBV20-1 and TRBJ2-7; TRBD2 might be the D (7 bases). The V gene's germline CDR1 is DFQATT and CDR2 SNEGSKA (reference sequence). Trimming pared 5 bases from V and 2 bases from J, leaving 22 bases between. The CDR3 covers 16 residues. Written as DNA, the CDR3 is TGCAGTGCTGCGTGGGGGGGGGGCCCGCGGACCTACGAGCAGTACTTC. Translated, it gives CSAAWGGGPRTYEQYF.